These 8 T cell receptor beta chains originate from one sample sequenced in a study of T cell repertoires in cytomegalovirus infection. Via MiXCR, TCRdb re-called the reads, giving one row per CDR3 protein. The repertoire has about 100,000 distinct CDR3 sequences, approximately 15% of them found once; the top ten carry about 8.8%. The specimen sequenced was PBMCs. These receptors were obtained from a human donor in good health (CMV status not recorded). Some clones in this sample may be carry-over from other donors' samples.

This clonotype occurred many times. V gene TRBV24-1 combines with J gene TRBJ1-5; TRBD1 matches at 9 bases. Trimming cost V 3 bases and J 2 bases; bases outside gene matches: 13. This CDR3 spans 19 amino acids. Germline loops: CDR1 KGHDR, CDR2 SFDVKD. The CDR3 spells CATSDAAGTGLGGNQPQHF. Here the CDR3 DNA reads TGTGCCACCAGTGATGCCGCCGGGACAGGGCTTGGCGGCAATCAGCCCCAGCATTTT.

In this sample, this clonotype turned up a few times. The chain combines TRBV5-6 with TRBJ2-5, with D possibly matching TRBD1 (5 bases). Germline CDR1 reads SGHDT; CDR2 reads YYEEEE. The V end lost 4 bases, the J end lost 5 bases, and 18 bases lay between the germline ends. The length of the CDR3 is 15 residues. The CDR3 is CASSPQLGASETQYF. Written as DNA, the CDR3 is TGTGCCAGCAGCCCTCAACTTGGGGCGTCTGAGACCCAGTACTTC. Full variable domain (missing parts from reference TRBV5-6 and TRBJ2-5): DAGVTQSPTHLIKTRGQQVTLRCSPKSGHDTVSWYQQALGQGPQFIFQYYEEEERQRGNFPDRFSGHQFPNYSSELNVNALLLGDSALYLCASSPQLGASETQYFGPGTRLLVL.

This clonotype has at least ten counts. The CDR3 reads CASSPSWTGNANYGYTF. In DNA form, the CDR3 reads TGTGCCAGCAGCCCAAGTTGGACAGGGAACGCTAACTATGGCTACACCTTC. The J gene is TRBJ1-2, the V gene TRBV7-2, with 8 positions matching TRBD1. Germline CDR1 SGHTA, CDR2 FQGNSA. The trim removed 5 bases at V and 0 bases at J, leaving 11 bases unmatched. This CDR3 is built from 17 residues.

The chain recombines TRBV29-1 with TRBJ2-3; D is undetermined. The length of the CDR3 is 13 residues. Per the germline V gene, CDR1 is SQVTM and CDR2 is ANQGSEA. V lost 7 bases and J lost 0, with 11 bases in between. The CDR3 DNA sequence: TGCAGCGCCGAACACGGTAGCACAGATACGCAGTATTTT. Encoded protein: CSAEHGSTDTQYF.

This chain's CDR3 is CASSLTSLGGGSPLHF. CDR3 DNA sequence: TGTGCCAGCAGCTTAACTTCCCTGGGGGGAGGATCACCCCTCCACTTT. This chain links TRBV7-3 with TRBJ1-6; TRBD1 is a possible D gene (5 bases). The CDR3 has 16 residues. Germline lookup yields CDR1 SGHTA and CDR2 FQGTGA. Trimming removed 0 bases from V and 10 bases from J, with 16 bases in between.

The V call is TRBV12-3 or TRBV12-4, the J call TRBJ1-2; D not resolved. The CDR3 totals 11 residues. Trimming left V 7 bases short and J 4 bases short, with 7 bases between. The CDR3 here is CASNLGYGYTF. The CDR3 DNA sequence: TGTGCCAGCAATCTAGGCTATGGCTACACCTTC.

This clonotype was seen only a few times. CDR3: CSGKLDNEKLFF. The CDR3, as DNA: TGCAGCGGAAAACTGGATAATGAAAAACTGTTTTTT. V usage is TRBV29-1 and J usage is TRBJ1-4; D is unclear. Deletions cut 7 bases from V and 4 bases from J, with 10 bases between. Per germline, CDR1 SQVTM and CDR2 ANQGSEA. The CDR3 contains 12 residues.

This clonotype was seen repeatedly, ten times or more. The chain combines TRBV7-3 with TRBJ2-3; 9 bases are shared with TRBD2. Germline loops: CDR1 SGHTA, CDR2 FQGTGA. CDR3 length: 15 amino acids. V shed 5 bases, J shed 1 base, and the junction held 4 bases outside the gene matches. The CDR3 region is CASSHVAGGTDTQYF. The CDR3 bases are TGTGCCAGCAGCCATGTAGCGGGAGGCACAGATACGCAGTATTTT.